The 5 T cell receptor beta chains presented below share a single source sample, sequenced in a study of beta chain features in type 1 diabetes. TCRB transcripts that were expressed got sequenced, as all of the isolated RNA had been reverse transcribed. Assay used: immunoSEQ multiplex PCR; TCRdb lists only in-frame clones, some missing. The data show some 150,000 clones, 9% to 10% seen once. The sequencing input was central memory CD4+ T cells from blood. These receptors came from a woman in her forties in good health.

This clone was detected ten times or more. The genes are TRBV7-6 and TRBJ1-5; unclear D gene. CDR1 and CDR2 from the germline V gene are SGHVS and FNYEAQ. The CDR3 is 13 residues long. V was cut by 5 bases and J by 7 bases, with 12 bases left in between. The CDR3 coding sequence is TGTGCCAGCAGCCATCCCGGAGGCCAGCCCCAGCATTTT. Its translation is CASSHPGGQPQHF.

This clone was picked up many times. This chain joins TRBV28 and TRBJ1-2; D is uncertain. Trimming cost V 9 bases and J 8 bases, with 16 bases left between them. Germline CDR1 and CDR2: MDHEN and SYDVKM. CDR3 length equals 12 residues. For the CDR3, the DNA is TGTGCCAGTATGGACTGGCAAGGAGGCTACACCTTC. It is translated as CASMDWQGGYTF.

This clone was observed a few times. CDR3 sequence (DNA): TGCGCCAGCCCAAGATCTGTTTCTTACAGGTCTAACTATGGCTACACCTTC. Translated, it gives CASPRSVSYRSNYGYTF. V and J are TRBV5-1 and TRBJ1-2; tentative D call: TRBD1 (5 bases). Germline V lookup: CDR1 SGHRS, CDR2 YFSETQ. The CDR3 spans 17 residues. The V and J ends lost 7 bases and 0 bases respectively, with 22 bases between them.

V and J are TRBV5-4 and TRBJ1-2, with 9 bases matching TRBD1. Per germline, CDR1 SGHNT and CDR2 YYREEE (reference sequence). CDR3 length: 12 amino acids. J was trimmed by 8 bases and V by 4 bases; bases with no gene match: 3. This CDR3 is CASSRDRVGYTF. The CDR3 bases are TGTGCCAGCAGCCGGGACAGGGTCGGCTACACCTTC.

This sequence joins TRBV6-1 and TRBJ2-5, with a weak D call TRBD1 (7 bases). Germline V CDR1 and CDR2: MNHNS, SASEGT. V was cut by 1 base and J by 4 bases, with 10 bases left in between. There are 14 residues in the CDR3. The CDR3 DNA reads as TGTGCCAGCAGTGAAGGGCAGGGGGGAGAGACCCAGTACTTC. This gives the protein CASSEGQGGETQYF.